This note documents a single T cell receptor (beta chain) sequence. This CDR3 comprises 14 residues. CDR1 is MGHRA, CDR2 YSYEKL, per germline. Trimming shortened V by 0 bases and J by 6 bases, and 11 bases separated the two germline ends. Genomic DNA came from 10,000 to 100,000 sorted cells per subset. TCRdb keeps only in-frame clones here, not all; method: immunoSEQ multiplex PCR. The sample holds 950 or so clones, 36% seen once. This specimen comes from a study of CD39 and CD103 CD8 tumor-infiltrating T cells. This rearrangement joins TRBV4-1 to TRBJ1-1; D is undetermined. The clonotype was recovered from a human donor with melanoma. The sample taken for sequencing was CD39- CD103- CD8+ T cells sorted from the tumor. Subset described: CD103-CD39- double-negative CD45RA- CD8 T cells. CDR3 loop: CASSQDRDLAEAFF. For the CDR3, the DNA is TGCGCCAGCAGCCAAGATCGCGATTTGGCTGAAGCTTTCTTT.